This TCR beta chain was identified in a study of CXCR3-negative and CXCR3-positive naive CD8 T cells. Study-level results: The study found comparably high diversity in both naive subsets and much lower diversity in memory CD8+ cells. Naive cells positive for CXCR3 carried more hydrophobic TRB CDR3s than CXCR3-negative ones.

Remarks on this clonotype: Its antigen remains unidentified.

Sorts performed in triplicate captured hundreds of thousands of cells each from every CD8+ T cell subset. CD45RO-CCR7+CD27+CD95- characterized naive CD8+ T cells. From germline, CDR1 is SEHNR and CDR2 FQNEAQ (reference sequence). The CDR3 has 14 residues. UMI-tagged TRB cDNA libraries were built via 5' RACE. TCRdb reprocessed the 5' RACE reads, keeping one entry per CDR3 protein, no DNA. The listing records some 140,000 distinct CDR3 sequences. This chain joins TRBV7-9 and TRBJ1-2; TCRdb lists TRBD1, though no DNA is available to test this call. This TCR derives from a human donor in good health. Some clones in this sample may be carry-over from other donors' samples. Sequenced: naive CXCR3+ CD8+ T cells from blood. Regarding subset: CD45RO-CCR7+CD27+CD95- naive CD8+ T cells expressing CXCR3 (TNR3+). The CDR3: CASSLGVPLYGYTF.